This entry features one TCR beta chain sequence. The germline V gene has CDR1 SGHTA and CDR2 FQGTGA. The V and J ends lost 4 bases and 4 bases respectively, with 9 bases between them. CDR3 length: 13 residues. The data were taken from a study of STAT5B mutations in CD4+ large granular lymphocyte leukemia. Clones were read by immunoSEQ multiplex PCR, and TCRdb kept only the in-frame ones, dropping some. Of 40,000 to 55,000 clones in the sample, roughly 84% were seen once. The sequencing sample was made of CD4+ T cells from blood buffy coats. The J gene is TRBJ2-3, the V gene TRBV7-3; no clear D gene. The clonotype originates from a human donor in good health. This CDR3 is CASSSWAADTQYF. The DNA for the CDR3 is TGTGCCAGCAGCTCCTGGGCTGCAGATACGCAGTATTTT.